The 21 T cell receptor beta chains in this list originate from one sample, sequenced in a study of blood T cell repertoires in COVID-19. TCRdb keeps only in-frame clones here, not all; method: immunoSEQ multiplex PCR. Of fewer than 400,000 clones listed, about 91% are singletons. Sequencing was done on a sample of PBMCs or T cells enriched from blood (not recorded which). The receptors come from a young woman who had recovered from COVID-19.

The rearrangement links TRBV7-9 to TRBJ1-6; TRBD1 aligns across 7 bases. The CDR3 is made up of 16 amino acids. Trimming took 5 bases from V and 2 from J; bases not matched to a gene: 6. Germline-derived CDR1 and CDR2 are SEHNR and FQNEAQ (reference sequence). CDR3 region: CASSTPTGPYNSPLHF. CDR3 bases: TGTGCCAGCAGCACACCGACAGGGCCCTATAATTCACCCCTCCACTTT.

The chain recombines TRBV11-1 with TRBJ2-5; no reliable D call. There are 12 residues in the CDR3. V lost 6 bases and J lost 2, with 7 bases in between. CDR1 is SGHAT, CDR2 FQDESV, per germline (reference sequence). For the CDR3, the DNA is TGTGCCAGCAGAACCCAGCAAGAGACCCAGTACTTC. Translation gives CASRTQQETQYF.

V gene TRBV19 combines with J gene TRBJ1-1; D remains unclear. This CDR3 has 13 amino acids. V lost 5 bases, J lost 6 bases, and 13 bases lay in between. CDR1 and CDR2 from the germline V gene are LNHDA and SQIVND (reference sequence). CDR3 DNA sequence: TGTGCCAGTAGTCTCCCGGGAGAGGCTGAAGCTTTCTTT. Translation gives CASSLPGEAEAFF.

The chain has TRBV5-1 and TRBJ1-2; possible D gene TRBD1, 5 bases. Per germline, CDR1 SGHRS and CDR2 YFSETQ. CDR3 length: 14 amino acids. V was shortened by 0 bases and J by 8 bases, with 14 bases between the two germline ends. CDR3 amino acids: CASSLAPQGGGYTF. CDR3 in DNA: TGCGCCAGCAGCTTGGCCCCGCAGGGTGGCGGCTACACCTTC.

The J gene is TRBJ1-2, the V gene TRBV28; D not certain. CDR1 and CDR2 from the germline V gene are MDHEN and SYDVKM. The CDR3 has 16 amino acids. The V end lost 4 bases, the J end lost 5 bases, and 20 bases lay between the germline ends. CDR3 loop: CASSSHPGSERYGYTF. The CDR3 DNA is TGTGCCAGCAGTTCCCACCCGGGGTCTGAACGTTATGGCTACACCTTC.

This clone came up many times. The chain recombines TRBV7-8 with TRBJ2-7, with D perhaps matching TRBD2 (5 bases). The V gene lost 6 bases and the J gene lost 5 bases, with 23 bases spanning the gap. Germline CDR1 reads SGHVS; CDR2 reads FQNEAQ. This CDR3 contains 16 residues. The CDR3 sequence: CASSTFRGSRTNEQYF. Here the CDR3 DNA reads TGTGCCAGCAGTACCTTTCGTGGGAGTCGTACCAACGAGCAGTACTTC.

This chain joins TRBV2 and TRBJ1-4; D call uncertain. The germline V gene has CDR1 SNHLY and CDR2 FYNNEI. Trimming removed 9 bases at V and 0 bases at J, with 8 bases between. There are 13 residues in the CDR3. In DNA, the CDR3 is TGTGCCAGTAGGAGCACAACTAATGAAAAACTGTTTTTT. It translates to CASRSTTNEKLFF.

Turning to this clone: Because the CDR3 is missing its conserved closing phenylalanine or tryptophan, this is likely a read error. Because the CDR3's place on the DNA is in doubt, the DNA is left out and the CDR3 is given as listed by TCRdb. The J gene is TRBJ1-1, the V gene TRBV5-6; the table's TRBD1 call for D was not verified on the DNA. Both ends counted, the CDR3 spans 13 residues. Germline CDR1 is SGHDT and CDR2 is YYEEEE. This CDR3 is CASSLDRALSLHI.

The V and J genes are TRBV28 and TRBJ2-1, with D possibly being TRBD2 (5 bases). Trimming removed 8 bases from V and 14 bases from J, with 31 bases in between. The V gene's germline CDR1 is MDHEN and CDR2 SYDVKM. This CDR3 region has 16 residues. This chain's CDR3 is CASRPETPSNGPEEFF. The CDR3 DNA reads as TGTGCCAGCCGCCCTGAAACCCCCTCCAACGGACCGGAGGAGTTCTTC.

V is TRBV5-1 and J is TRBJ2-6; the D gene is possibly TRBD1 (5 bases). V was pared by 4 bases and J by 0 bases, with 8 bases between. CDR3 length: 15 amino acids. In germline, CDR1 is SGHRS, CDR2 YFSETQ. CDR3 DNA sequence: TGCGCCAGCAGCCCAGGGAACTCTGGGGCCAACGTCCTGACTTTC. Its protein is CASSPGNSGANVLTF.

The chain employs TRBV19 and TRBJ1-6; D is unresolved. V lost 1 base to trimming and J lost 0 bases, with 19 bases between them. Germline assignment: CDR1 LNHDA and CDR2 SQIVND (reference sequence). The CDR3 is 20 residues long. CDR3 in DNA: TGTGCCAGTAGTATAGGAAGACTCAGAAAACCGAGCTCCTATAATTCACCCCTCCACTTT. As protein: CASSIGRLRKPSSYNSPLHF. Variable domain in full (rest from reference TRBV19 and TRBJ1-6): DGGITQSPKYLFRKEGQNVTLSCEQNLNHDAMYWYRQDPGQGLRLIYYSQIVNDFQKGDIAEGYSVSREKKESFPLTVTSAQKNPTAFYLCASSIGRLRKPSSYNSPLHFGNGTRLTVT.

A few counts support this clone. The J gene is TRBJ1-5, the V gene TRBV19; unclear D gene. Germline V gene sequence: CDR1 LNHDA, CDR2 SQIVND (reference sequence). V shed 0 bases and J shed 0 bases, with 6 bases lying between them. The CDR3 runs 15 residues. The CDR3 nucleotides are TGTGCCAGTAGTATAGAGTATTATAGCAATCAGCCCCAGCATTTT. Its translation: CASSIEYYSNQPQHF.

In this sample, this clone turned up a few times. The rearrangement links TRBV4-1 to TRBJ1-3, with 11 bases identical to TRBD1. Trimming at V came to 1 base and at J to 1 base, leaving 12 bases not matched to a gene. The CDR3 is 20 amino acids. The V gene's germline CDR1 is MGHRA and CDR2 YSYEKL. CDR3 loop: CASSQVGTGGKGWSGNTIYF. The CDR3 DNA sequence: TGCGCCAGCAGCCAAGTGGGGACAGGGGGTAAAGGTTGGTCTGGAAACACCATATATTTT.

The V and J genes are TRBV7-2 and TRBJ2-1; 12 bases fit TRBD2. Germline-derived CDR1 and CDR2 are SGHTA and FQGNSA. J lost 6 bases, V lost 1 base, and 7 bases had no gene match. CDR3 size: 17 residues. CDR3 residues: CASSLEGPSGRANEQFF. The CDR3 DNA reads as TGTGCCAGCAGCTTAGAGGGGCCTAGCGGGAGGGCCAATGAGCAGTTCTTC.

The V and J genes are TRBV7-3 and TRBJ1-2; 7 bases map to TRBD1. The V gene's germline CDR1 is SGHTA and CDR2 FQGTGA. V lost 2 bases and J lost 4; bases outside the gene matches: 7. CDR3 length equals 15 residues. The CDR3: CASSLGPGGPYGYTF. The DNA of the CDR3 is TGTGCCAGCAGCTTAGGGCCAGGGGGTCCCTATGGCTACACCTTC.

The chain joins TRBV18 to TRBJ1-4; 8 nucleotides match TRBD1. CDR1 KGHSH and CDR2 LQKENI come from the germline V gene. Trimming took 1 base from V and 4 from J; bases not matched to a gene: 5. The CDR3 spans 16 residues. DNA of the CDR3: TGTGCCAGCTCACCACGCCAGGGGGCTGGTAATGAAAAACTGTTTTTT. Protein product: CASSPRQGAGNEKLFF.

This clone was counted once. The chain carries TRBV10-3 and TRBJ2-7; TRBD2 is a possible D gene (6 bases). This CDR3 is 15 amino acids long. CDR1 is ENHRY, CDR2 SYGVKD, per germline. V was shortened by 4 bases and J by 1 base, with 14 bases between the two germline ends. The CDR3 DNA reads as TGTGCCATCAGTGGCCTGAGTAGCGGATCCTACGAGCAGTACTTC. It codes for CAISGLSSGSYEQYF.

This sequence joins TRBV7-3 and TRBJ2-3; TRBD1 might be the D (6 bases). The V end lost 0 bases, the J end lost 4 bases, and 17 bases lay between the germline ends. This CDR3 region has 17 residues. CDR1 is SGHTA, CDR2 FQGTGA, per germline. CDR3: CASSLTGRGSSADTQYF. CDR3 DNA: TGTGCCAGCAGCTTAACGGGCAGGGGATCATCCGCAGATACGCAGTATTTT.

The chain joins TRBV27 to TRBJ2-7, with 9 bases aligning to TRBD1. CDR1 and CDR2 from the germline V gene are MNHEY and SMNVEV (reference sequence). The CDR3 sequence is 15 residues long. Unmatched junction bases numbered 6, after V lost 5 bases and J lost 1 base. Written as DNA, the CDR3 is TGTGCCAGCAGTGACGGGACAGGGAGTTCCTACGAGCAGTACTTC. Residues: CASSDGTGSSYEQYF.

With respect to this clone: Different DNA sequences within this sample yield the same CDR3. The chain uses TRBV2 and TRBJ2-7; D may be TRBD1 (6 bases). The CDR3 spans 12 residues. Germline assignment: CDR1 SNHLY and CDR2 FYNNEI. Trimming left V 5 bases short and J 4 bases short, with 9 bases between. The CDR3 DNA reads TGTGCCAGCAGTTTCCAGGGGTACGAGCAGTACTTC. Its protein is CASSFQGYEQYF.

The rearrangement joins TRBV7-3 to TRBJ2-3; D call uncertain. The CDR3 length is 13 residues. Trimming pared 5 bases from V and 0 bases from J, leaving 6 bases between. The germline V gene has CDR1 SGHTA and CDR2 FQGTGA. The CDR3 protein is CASSAASTDTQYF. In DNA, the CDR3 is TGTGCCAGCAGCGCCGCGAGCACAGATACGCAGTATTTT.